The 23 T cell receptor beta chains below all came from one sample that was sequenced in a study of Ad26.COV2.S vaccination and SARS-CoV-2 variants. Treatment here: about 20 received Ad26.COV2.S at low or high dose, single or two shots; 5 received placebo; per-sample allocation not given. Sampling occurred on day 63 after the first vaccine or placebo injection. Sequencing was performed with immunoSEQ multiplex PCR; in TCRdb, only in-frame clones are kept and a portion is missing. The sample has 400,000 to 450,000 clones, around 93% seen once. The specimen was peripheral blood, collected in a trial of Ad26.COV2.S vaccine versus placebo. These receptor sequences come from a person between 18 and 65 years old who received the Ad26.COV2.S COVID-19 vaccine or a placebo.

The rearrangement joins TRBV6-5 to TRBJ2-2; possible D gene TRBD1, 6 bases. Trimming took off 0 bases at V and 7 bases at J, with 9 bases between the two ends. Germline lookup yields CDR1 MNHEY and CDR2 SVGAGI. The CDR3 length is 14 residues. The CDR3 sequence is CASSYSRDNGELFF. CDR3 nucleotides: TGTGCCAGCAGTTACTCTAGGGACAACGGGGAGCTGTTTTTT.

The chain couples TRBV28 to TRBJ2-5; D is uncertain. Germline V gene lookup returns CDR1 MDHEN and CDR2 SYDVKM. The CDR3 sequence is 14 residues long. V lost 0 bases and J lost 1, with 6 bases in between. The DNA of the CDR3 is TGTGCCAGCAGTTTATGGGGCAGCCAAGAGACCCAGTACTTC. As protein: CASSLWGSQETQYF.

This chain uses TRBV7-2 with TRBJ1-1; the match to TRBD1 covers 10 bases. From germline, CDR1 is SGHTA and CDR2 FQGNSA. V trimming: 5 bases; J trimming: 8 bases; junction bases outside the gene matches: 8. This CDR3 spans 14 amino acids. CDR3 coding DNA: TGTGCCAGCAGCCTAAGACAGGGGGCGGGAGAAGCTTTCTTT. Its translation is CASSLRQGAGEAFF. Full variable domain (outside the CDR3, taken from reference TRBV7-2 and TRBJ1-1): GAGVSQSPSNKVTEKGKDVELRCDPISGHTALYWYRQSLGQGLEFLIYFQGNSAPDKSGLPSDRFSAERTGGSVSTLTIQRTQQEDSAVYLCASSLRQGAGEAFFGQGTRLTVV.

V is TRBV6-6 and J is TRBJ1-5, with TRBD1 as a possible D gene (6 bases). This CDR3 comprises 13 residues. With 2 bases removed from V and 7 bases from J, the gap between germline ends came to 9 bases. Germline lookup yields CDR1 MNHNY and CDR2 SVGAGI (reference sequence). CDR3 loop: CASSYGGGQPQHF. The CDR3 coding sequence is TGTGCCAGCAGTTACGGGGGCGGCCAGCCCCAGCATTTT.

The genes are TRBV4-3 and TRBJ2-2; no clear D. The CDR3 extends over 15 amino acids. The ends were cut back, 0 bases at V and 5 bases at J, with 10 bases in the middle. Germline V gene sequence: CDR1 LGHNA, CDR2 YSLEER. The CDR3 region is CASSQDLVRTGELFF. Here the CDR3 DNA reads TGCGCCAGCAGCCAAGATCTTGTCCGAACCGGGGAGCTGTTTTTT.

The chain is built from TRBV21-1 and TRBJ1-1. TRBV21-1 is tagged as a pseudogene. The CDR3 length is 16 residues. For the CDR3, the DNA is TGTGCCAGCAGCAAAGAAGGTAGCCCACCGAGGACTGAAGCTTTCTTT. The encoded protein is CASSKEGSPPRTEAFF.

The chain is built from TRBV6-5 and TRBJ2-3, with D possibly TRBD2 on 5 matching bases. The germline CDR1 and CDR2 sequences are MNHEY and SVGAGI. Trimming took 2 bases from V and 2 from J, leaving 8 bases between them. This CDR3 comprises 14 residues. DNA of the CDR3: TGTGCCAGCAGTTACCGGGAACCCACAGATACGCAGTATTTT. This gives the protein CASSYREPTDTQYF.

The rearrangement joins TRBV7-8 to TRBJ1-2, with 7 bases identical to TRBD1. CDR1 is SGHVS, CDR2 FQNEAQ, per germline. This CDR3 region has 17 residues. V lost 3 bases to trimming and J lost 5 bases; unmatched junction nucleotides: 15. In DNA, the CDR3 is TGTGCCAGCAGCTTCCTGGGACAGTATAATCCGACTTATGGCTACACCTTC. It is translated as CASSFLGQYNPTYGYTF.

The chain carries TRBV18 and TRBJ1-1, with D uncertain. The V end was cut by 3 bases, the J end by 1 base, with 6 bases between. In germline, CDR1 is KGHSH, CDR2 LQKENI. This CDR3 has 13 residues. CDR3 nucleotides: TGTGCCAGCTCACCGGTAGGGAACACTGAAGCTTTCTTT. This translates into CASSPVGNTEAFF.

CDR3 bases: TGTGCCAGCAGCTCCTTACAGGGGGTCTATGGCTACACCTTC. This gives the protein CASSSLQGVYGYTF. J is TRBJ1-2 and V is TRBV7-9; TRBD1 matches at 8 bases. CDR3 length equals 14 residues. V lost 4 bases, J lost 4 bases, and 5 bases stayed unmatched. Looked up from germline, CDR1 is SEHNR and CDR2 is FQNEAQ (reference sequence).

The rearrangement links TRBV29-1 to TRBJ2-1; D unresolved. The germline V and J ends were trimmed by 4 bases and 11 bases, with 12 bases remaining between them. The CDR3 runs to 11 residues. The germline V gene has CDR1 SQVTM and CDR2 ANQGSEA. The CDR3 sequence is CSVVPDSKQFF. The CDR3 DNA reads TGCAGCGTTGTACCTGACTCAAAGCAGTTCTTC.

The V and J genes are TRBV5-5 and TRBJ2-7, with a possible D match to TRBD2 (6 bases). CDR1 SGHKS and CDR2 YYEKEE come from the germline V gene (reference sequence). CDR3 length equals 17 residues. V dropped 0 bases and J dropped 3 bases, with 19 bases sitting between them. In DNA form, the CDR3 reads TGTGCCAGCAGCTTGGCGACCGGTAGCGGTGTTTTCTACGAGCAGTACTTC. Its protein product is CASSLATGSGVFYEQYF.

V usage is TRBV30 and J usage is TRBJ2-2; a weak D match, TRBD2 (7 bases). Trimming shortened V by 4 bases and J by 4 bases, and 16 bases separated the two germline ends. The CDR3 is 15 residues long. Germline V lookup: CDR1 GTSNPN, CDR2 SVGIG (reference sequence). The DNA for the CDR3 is TGTGCCTGGAAAAAGGGGGGGCTCTTCACCGGGGAGCTGTTTTTT. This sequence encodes CAWKKGGLFTGELFF.

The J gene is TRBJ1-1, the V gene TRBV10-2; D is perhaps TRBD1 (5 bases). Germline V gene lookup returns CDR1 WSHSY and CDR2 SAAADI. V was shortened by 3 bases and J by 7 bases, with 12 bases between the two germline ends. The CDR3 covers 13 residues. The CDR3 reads CASSEFWGLEAFF. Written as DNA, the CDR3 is TGCGCCAGCAGTGAATTCTGGGGCCTTGAAGCTTTCTTT.

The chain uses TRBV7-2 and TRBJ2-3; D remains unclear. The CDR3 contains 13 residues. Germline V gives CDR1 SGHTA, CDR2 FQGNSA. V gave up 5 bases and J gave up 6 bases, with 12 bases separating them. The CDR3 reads CASSDRFHDTQYF. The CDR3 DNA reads TGTGCCAGCAGCGACCGTTTCCACGATACGCAGTATTTT.

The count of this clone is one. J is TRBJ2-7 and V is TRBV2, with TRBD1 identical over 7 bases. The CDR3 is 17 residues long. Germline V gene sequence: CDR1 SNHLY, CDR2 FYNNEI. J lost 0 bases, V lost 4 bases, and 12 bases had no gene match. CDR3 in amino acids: CASSGQGRPPGSYEQYF. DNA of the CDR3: TGTGCCAGCAGTGGACAGGGCAGGCCTCCCGGCTCCTACGAGCAGTACTTC.

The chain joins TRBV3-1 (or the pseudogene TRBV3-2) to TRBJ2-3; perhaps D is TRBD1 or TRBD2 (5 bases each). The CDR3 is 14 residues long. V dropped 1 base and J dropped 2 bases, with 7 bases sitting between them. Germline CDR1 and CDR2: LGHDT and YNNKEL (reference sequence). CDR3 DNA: TGTGCCAGCAGCCAAGGGGACCCCACAGATACGCAGTATTTT. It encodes CASSQGDPTDTQYF.

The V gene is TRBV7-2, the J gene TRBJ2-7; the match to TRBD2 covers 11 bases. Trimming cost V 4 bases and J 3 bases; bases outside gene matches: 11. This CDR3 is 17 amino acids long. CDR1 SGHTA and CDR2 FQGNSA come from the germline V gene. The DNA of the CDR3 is TGTGCCAGCAGCTCTGGAGGGCTAGCGGGGGGAAACTACGAGCAGTACTTC. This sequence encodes CASSSGGLAGGNYEQYF.

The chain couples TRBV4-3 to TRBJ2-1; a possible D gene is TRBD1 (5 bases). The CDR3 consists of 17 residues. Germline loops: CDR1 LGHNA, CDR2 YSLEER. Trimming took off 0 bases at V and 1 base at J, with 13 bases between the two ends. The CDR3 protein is CASSQEGALKSYNEQFF. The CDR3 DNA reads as TGCGCCAGCAGCCAAGAAGGGGCCCTGAAGTCCTACAATGAGCAGTTCTTC.

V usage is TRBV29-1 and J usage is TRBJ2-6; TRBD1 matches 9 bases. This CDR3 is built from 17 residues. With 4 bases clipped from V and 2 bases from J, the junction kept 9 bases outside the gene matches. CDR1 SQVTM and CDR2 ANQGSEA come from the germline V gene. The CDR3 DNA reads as TGCAGCGTTGGTTCGGGACAGGGCTTCGCTGGGGCCAACGTCCTGACTTTC. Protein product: CSVGSGQGFAGANVLTF.

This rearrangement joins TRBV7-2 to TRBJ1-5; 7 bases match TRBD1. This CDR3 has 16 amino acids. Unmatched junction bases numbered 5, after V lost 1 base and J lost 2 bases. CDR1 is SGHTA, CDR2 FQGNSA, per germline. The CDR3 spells CASSLEGGRGNQPQHF. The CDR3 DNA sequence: TGTGCCAGCAGCTTAGAAGGGGGCAGGGGCAATCAGCCCCAGCATTTT.

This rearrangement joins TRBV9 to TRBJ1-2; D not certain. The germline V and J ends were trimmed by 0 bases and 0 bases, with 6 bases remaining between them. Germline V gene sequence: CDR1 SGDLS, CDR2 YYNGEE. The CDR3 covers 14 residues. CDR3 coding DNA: TGTGCCAGCAGCGTAGTCGGGACTAACTATGGCTACACCTTC. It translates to CASSVVGTNYGYTF.

The CDR3 DNA sequence: TGCGCCAGCAGCTTGCTTATCAATGAGCAGTTCTTC. Protein sequence: CASSLLINEQFF. The V and J genes are TRBV5-1 and TRBJ2-1; D gene unclear. Trimming took off 1 base at V and 6 bases at J, with 5 bases between the two ends. Germline V gene lookup returns CDR1 SGHRS and CDR2 YFSETQ. The CDR3 extends over 12 amino acids.